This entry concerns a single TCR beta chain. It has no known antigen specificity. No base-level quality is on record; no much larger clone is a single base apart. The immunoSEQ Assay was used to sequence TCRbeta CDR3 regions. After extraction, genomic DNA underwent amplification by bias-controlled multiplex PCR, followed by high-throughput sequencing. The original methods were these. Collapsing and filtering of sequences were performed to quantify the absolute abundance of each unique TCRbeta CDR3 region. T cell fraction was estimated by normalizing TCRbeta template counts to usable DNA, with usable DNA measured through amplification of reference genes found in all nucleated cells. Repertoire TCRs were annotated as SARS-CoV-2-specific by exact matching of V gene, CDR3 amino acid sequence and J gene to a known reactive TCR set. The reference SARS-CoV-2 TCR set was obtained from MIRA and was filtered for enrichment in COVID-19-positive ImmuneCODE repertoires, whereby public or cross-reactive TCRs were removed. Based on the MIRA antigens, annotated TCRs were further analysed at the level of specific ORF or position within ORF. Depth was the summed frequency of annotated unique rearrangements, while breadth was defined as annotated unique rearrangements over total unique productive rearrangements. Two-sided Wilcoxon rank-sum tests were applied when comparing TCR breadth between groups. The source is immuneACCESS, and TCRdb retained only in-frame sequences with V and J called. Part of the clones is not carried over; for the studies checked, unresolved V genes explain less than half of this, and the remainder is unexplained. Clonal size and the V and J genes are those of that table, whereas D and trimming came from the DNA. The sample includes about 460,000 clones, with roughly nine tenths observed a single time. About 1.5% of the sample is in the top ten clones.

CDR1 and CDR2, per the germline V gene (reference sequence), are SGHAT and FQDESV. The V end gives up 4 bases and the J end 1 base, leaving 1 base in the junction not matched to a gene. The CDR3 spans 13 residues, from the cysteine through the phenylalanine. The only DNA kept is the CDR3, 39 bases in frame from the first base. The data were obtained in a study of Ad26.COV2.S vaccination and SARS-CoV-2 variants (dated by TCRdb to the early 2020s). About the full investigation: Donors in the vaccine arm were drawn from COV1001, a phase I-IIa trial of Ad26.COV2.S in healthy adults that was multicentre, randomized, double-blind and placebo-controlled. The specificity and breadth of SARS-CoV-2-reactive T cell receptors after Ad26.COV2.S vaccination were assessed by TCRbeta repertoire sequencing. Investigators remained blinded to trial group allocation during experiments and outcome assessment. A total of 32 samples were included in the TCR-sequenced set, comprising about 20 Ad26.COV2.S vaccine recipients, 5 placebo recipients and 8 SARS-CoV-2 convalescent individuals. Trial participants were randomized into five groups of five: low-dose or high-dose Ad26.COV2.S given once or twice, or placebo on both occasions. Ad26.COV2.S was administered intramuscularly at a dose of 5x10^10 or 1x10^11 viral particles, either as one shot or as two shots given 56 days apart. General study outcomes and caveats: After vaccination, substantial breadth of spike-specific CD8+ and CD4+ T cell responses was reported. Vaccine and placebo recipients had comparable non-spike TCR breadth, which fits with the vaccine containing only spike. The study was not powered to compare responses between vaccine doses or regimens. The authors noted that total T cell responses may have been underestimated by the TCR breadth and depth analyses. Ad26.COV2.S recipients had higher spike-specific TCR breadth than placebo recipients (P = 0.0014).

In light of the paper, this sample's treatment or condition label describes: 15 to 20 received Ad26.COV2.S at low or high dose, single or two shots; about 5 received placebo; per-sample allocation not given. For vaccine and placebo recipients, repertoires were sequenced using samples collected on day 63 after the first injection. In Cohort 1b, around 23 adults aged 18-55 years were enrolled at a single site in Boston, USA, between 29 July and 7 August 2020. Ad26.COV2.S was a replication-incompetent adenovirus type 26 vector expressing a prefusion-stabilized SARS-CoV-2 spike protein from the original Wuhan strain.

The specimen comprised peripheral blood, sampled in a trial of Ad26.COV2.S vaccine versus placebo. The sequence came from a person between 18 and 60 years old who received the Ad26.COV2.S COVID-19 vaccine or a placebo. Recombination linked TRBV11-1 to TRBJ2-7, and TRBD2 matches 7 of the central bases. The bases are TGTGCCAGCAGCTCCGGGAGGTCCTACGAGCAGTACTTC. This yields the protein CASSSGRSYEQYF.